The entry below gives a single T cell receptor beta chain sequence along with its context. Its antigen is as yet unknown. CDR3 length: 15 residues. Germline CDR1 GTSNPN, CDR2 SVGIG (reference sequence). The V and J ends lost 0 bases and 2 bases, in that order; junction bases with no gene match: 1. This sample was included in a study of CD8+ T cells in alopecia areata. RNA extraction was followed by reverse transcription into cDNA, which acted as the sequencing template. Data came from immunoSEQ multiplex PCR; TCRdb stores just in-frame clones and leaves some out. The table has 150,000 to 250,000 clones, 55% to 70% seen once. Findings and caveats of the study: Elevated clonality characterized lesional scalp relative to normal scalp, particularly in alopecia totalis/universalis. Tofacitinib delivered significant drops in scalp clonality and in expanded CD8+ clones among the top 100.

The treatment: oral pan-JAK inhibitor, 5-10 mg twice daily. Peripheral blood, together with lesional scalp punch biopsies, was collected from alopecia areata patients. This chain links TRBV30 with TRBJ2-7; TRBD2 matches 13 bases. Material: CD4+ T cells sorted from blood, obtained at week 24, from a patient treated with tofacitinib. This TCR was sampled from a human donor with alopecia areata. CDR3 loop: CAWSVGTSGTYEQYF. In DNA, the CDR3 is TGTGCCTGGAGTGTAGGGACTAGCGGGACCTACGAGCAGTACTTC.